These 21 T cell receptor beta chains originate from one sample sequenced in a study of post-analysis software for immune sequencing data. Unique molecular identifiers had been added to the TCR beta cDNA libraries. From the PCR reads, TCRdb called clonotypes with MiXCR, one entry per CDR3 protein. The sample includes about 460,000 distinct CDR3 sequences, roughly 45% of them seen just once. These TCRs' antigens remain unknown. Study findings and constraints: In patients, TRBV5-6, TRBV5-1 and TRBV20-1 belonged to roughly 5 TRBV segments found more frequently than in controls.

Sequenced sample: blood. These receptors were collected from a girl between 5 and 17 years old with multiple sclerosis.

The chain uses TRBV24-1 and TRBJ2-5, with 7 bases matching TRBD1. CDR3 length: 16 amino acids. V lost 2 bases and J lost 2; bases outside the gene matches: 7. Germline V lookup: CDR1 KGHDR, CDR2 SFDVKD. The CDR3 sequence is CATSDSPGTAQETQYF. The CDR3 bases are TGTGCCACCAGTGATTCCCCCGGGACAGCACAAGAGACCCAGTACTTC.

J is TRBJ1-5 and V is TRBV28; D possibly corresponds to TRBD1 (6 bases). Trimming took off 6 bases at V and 1 base at J, with 13 bases between the two ends. This CDR3 contains 15 residues. Looked up from germline, CDR1 is MDHEN and CDR2 is SYDVKM. Here the CDR3 DNA reads TGTGCCAGCAGCGGCACAGGGCGGAGCAATCAGCCCCAGCATTTT. Its protein product is CASSGTGRSNQPQHF.

The chain uses TRBV6-5 and TRBJ1-1; 10 nucleotides line up with TRBD1. Germline-derived CDR1 and CDR2 are MNHEY and SVGAGI. This CDR3 region has 15 residues. Losses at the gene ends were 4 bases for V and 5 bases for J; bases not matched to a gene: 7. The CDR3, as DNA: TGTGCCAGCAGTTCCTTCGGACAGGGGGTAACTGAAGCTTTCTTT. Protein sequence: CASSSFGQGVTEAFF.

The rearrangement joins TRBV10-3 to TRBJ2-1, with 10 bases that match TRBD2. CDR3 length equals 13 residues. Germline V lookup: CDR1 ENHRY, CDR2 SYGVKD. The ends lost 11 bases at V and 6 bases at J; junction bases unmatched: 7. The CDR3 nucleotides are TGTGCCTCCGGGACTAGCGAATCCAATGAGCAGTTCTTC. It specifies CASGTSESNEQFF.

This chain joins TRBV7-9 and TRBJ1-6, with D possibly matching TRBD1 (6 bases). Trimming removed 3 bases at V and 10 bases at J, with 16 bases between. Germline CDR1 SEHNR, CDR2 FQNEAQ (reference sequence). The CDR3 is 15 residues long. For the CDR3, the DNA is TGTGCCAGCAGCTTCCAGGGGATCGTCGGATCACCCCTCCACTTT. Protein product: CASSFQGIVGSPLHF.

The chain uses TRBV27 and TRBJ2-5, with 10 bases identical to TRBD1. V lost 6 bases, J lost 1 base, and 5 bases stayed unmatched. The length of the CDR3 is 15 residues. CDR1 and CDR2 (germline): MNHEY, SMNVEV (reference sequence). CDR3 residues: CASSRDRGPQETQYF. The DNA of the CDR3 is TGTGCCAGCAGCCGCGACAGGGGGCCCCAAGAGACCCAGTACTTC.

The rearrangement links TRBV5-1 to TRBJ1-1; D might be TRBD1 (6 bases). Germline V gene sequence: CDR1 SGHRS, CDR2 YFSETQ. V was pared by 0 bases and J by 1 base, with 10 bases between. This CDR3 region has 15 residues. The CDR3 spells CASSLAGGPNTEAFF. CDR3 nucleotides: TGCGCCAGCAGCTTGGCCGGGGGGCCGAACACTGAAGCTTTCTTT.

The chain joins TRBV5-1 to TRBJ2-3; TRBD1 is a possible D gene (6 bases). The CDR3 sequence is 19 residues long. CDR1 is SGHRS and CDR2 is YFSETQ in the germline V gene. The V and J ends lost 4 bases and 5 bases respectively, with 29 bases between them. CDR3 amino acids: CASSLSLLRGSRDGDTQYF. CDR3 sequence (DNA): TGCGCCAGCAGCCTAAGCCTACTAAGGGGGAGTCGGGATGGAGATACGCAGTATTTT.

The chain uses TRBV5-1 and TRBJ2-5; 7 bases align to TRBD1. CDR1 and CDR2 from the germline V gene are SGHRS and YFSETQ. The V segment lost 0 bases and the J segment 1 base; nucleotides outside the gene matches: 6. This CDR3 is built from 16 residues. The CDR3: CASSLALRQGQETQYF. Here the CDR3 DNA reads TGCGCCAGCAGCTTGGCCCTAAGACAGGGCCAAGAGACCCAGTACTTC. The full variable domain, rest sourced from reference TRBV5-1 and TRBJ2-5, is KAGVTQTPRYLIKTRGQQVTLSCSPISGHRSVSWYQQTPGQGLQFLFEYFSETQRNKGNFPGRFSGRQFSNSRSEMNVSTLELGDSALYLCASSLALRQGQETQYFGPGTRLLVL.

This clonotype was seen a few times. The chain carries TRBV5-1 and TRBJ2-5; D unresolved. The V end lost 5 bases, the J end lost 4 bases, and 18 bases lay between the germline ends. CDR3 length: 15 residues. Looked up from germline, CDR1 is SGHRS and CDR2 is YFSETQ. CDR3 amino acids: CASSLTGPKAETQYF. The CDR3, as DNA: TGCGCCAGCAGTCTTACCGGTCCTAAGGCAGAGACCCAGTACTTC.

On this clonotype: Likely a read error: the CDR3 ends without its conserved phenylalanine or tryptophan. This chain connects TRBV25-1 to TRBJ2-4; 9 bases fit TRBD2. The J call may be mistaken, given a closer DNA end match to TRBJ2-7. In germline, CDR1 is MGHDK, CDR2 SYGVNS. The CDR3 has 14 amino acids. The CDR3 region is CASSEYGLANEQYC. CDR3 coding DNA: TGTGCCAGCAGTGAATACGGACTAGCGAACGAGCAGTACTGC.

This clonotype was recorded only once. This chain joins TRBV3-1 and TRBJ2-7; unclear D gene. The V end was cut by 1 base, the J end by 2 bases, with 3 bases between. Germline CDR1 LGHDT, CDR2 YNNKEL (reference sequence). This CDR3 has 12 amino acids. CDR3 protein: CASSQAAYEQYF. The CDR3 DNA sequence: TGTGCCAGCAGCCAAGCTGCCTACGAGCAGTACTTC.

This clonotype appeared a few times. This rearrangement joins TRBV7-3 to TRBJ1-2; D remains ambiguous. V was cut by 8 bases and J by 8 bases, with 18 bases left in between. The CDR3 is 13 amino acids. Germline loops: CDR1 SGHTA, CDR2 FQGTGA. In nucleotides, the CDR3 is TGTGCCAGCCGATCGGACTCGGCGAGGGGCTACACCTTC. This gives the protein CASRSDSARGYTF.

This clonotype was counted ten times or more. The chain combines TRBV20-1 with TRBJ1-2; D unclear. The CDR3 is made up of 14 amino acids. V was trimmed by 1 base and J by 2 bases, leaving 11 bases between them. In germline, CDR1 is DFQATT, CDR2 SNEGSKA (reference sequence). The CDR3 loop is CSARVKISNYGYTF. In DNA form, the CDR3 reads TGCAGTGCTAGAGTCAAAATATCGAACTATGGCTACACCTTC.

This clonotype has just a few counts. The V gene is TRBV6-6, the J gene TRBJ2-1, with D possibly TRBD1 on 6 matching bases. The CDR3 runs 13 residues. V shed 8 bases and J shed 2 bases, with 10 bases lying between them. Germline loops: CDR1 MNHNY, CDR2 SVGAGI (reference sequence). CDR3 coding DNA: TGTGCCAGCGCAGGGGCTACCTACAATGAGCAGTTCTTC. Encoded protein: CASAGATYNEQFF.

This clonotype was counted a few times. V gene TRBV10-2 combines with J gene TRBJ2-5; TRBD1 aligns across 9 bases. Trimming cost V 5 bases and J 1 base; bases outside gene matches: 2. The length of the CDR3 is 14 residues. Germline V gives CDR1 WSHSY, CDR2 SAAADI. CDR3 DNA sequence: TGCGCCAGCAGTAACAGGGGGCTCCAAGAGACCCAGTACTTC. This translates into CASSNRGLQETQYF.

The chain couples TRBV6-5 to TRBJ1-2, with TRBD1 matching 8 bases. V gave up 6 bases and J gave up 6 bases; unmatched junction bases: 9. The germline CDR1 and CDR2 sequences are MNHEY and SVGAGI. The CDR3 is made up of 14 amino acids. The CDR3 is CASSPGQETNGYTF. The CDR3 nucleotides are TGTGCCAGCAGCCCGGGACAGGAAACAAATGGCTACACCTTC.

In this sample, this clonotype turned up a few times. This rearrangement joins TRBV12-3 or TRBV12-4 to TRBJ1-5; no firm D call. V lost 6 bases and J lost 6, with 9 bases in between. The CDR3 totals 12 residues. The CDR3 sequence is CASSLETQPQHF. CDR3 nucleotide sequence: TGTGCCAGCAGCCTAGAGACTCAGCCCCAGCATTTT.

This chain uses TRBV12-3 or TRBV12-4 with TRBJ1-2, with no clear D. The CDR3 extends over 13 amino acids. V gave up 6 bases and J gave up 2 bases, with 10 bases separating them. The CDR3 nucleotides read TGTGCCAGCAGATCGGATACCAACTATGGCTACACCTTC. Translation: CASRSDTNYGYTF.

The chain couples TRBV11-2 to TRBJ1-6, with 7 bases identical to TRBD1. The CDR3 consists of 15 residues. J was trimmed by 7 bases and V by 1 base; bases with no gene match: 4. CDR1 is SGHAT, CDR2 FQNNGV, per germline. CDR3 DNA: TGTGCCAGCAGCTTAGTGGGACAGCAGAATTCACCCCTCCACTTT. It specifies CASSLVGQQNSPLHF. The full variable domain, with the rest looked up from reference TRBV11-2 and TRBJ1-6, is EAGVAQSPRYKIIEKRQSVAFWCNPISGHATLYWYQQILGQGPKLLIQFQNNGVVDDSQLPKDRFSAERLKGVDSTLKIQPAKLEDSAVYLCASSLVGQQNSPLHFGNGTRLTVT.

The chain's CDR3 is CASSGRVSTDTQYF. For the CDR3, the DNA is TGTGCCAGCAGCGGTAGGGTTAGCACAGATACGCAGTATTTT. The chain recombines TRBV9 with TRBJ2-3; D not resolved. The germline V and J ends were trimmed by 3 bases and 0 bases, with 8 bases remaining between them. In germline, CDR1 is SGDLS, CDR2 YYNGEE. This CDR3 region has 14 residues.